The 10 T cell receptor beta chains listed next were all sequenced from one sample in a study of early T cells in non-severe SARS-CoV-2 infection. TCRdb reprocessed the 5' RACE reads via MiXCR and lists one record per CDR3 protein. This table holds 10,000 to 13,000 distinct CDR3 sequences, 4.8% found once. The specimen was whole blood. These receptors all come from an adult who was a healthcare worker with PCR-confirmed SARS-CoV-2 infection or an uninfected control (not recorded which).

This clonotype has a count of ten or more. The CDR3 loop reads CASSLGQGFLEQYF. The CDR3 DNA reads TGTGCCAGCAGCTTGGGACAGGGCTTTCTCGAGCAGTACTTC. The chain has TRBV5-8 and TRBJ2-7, with 7 bases fitting TRBD1. The V and J ends lost 0 bases and 6 bases, in that order; junction bases with no gene match: 6. The CDR3 is 14 residues long. The V gene's germline CDR1 is SGHTS and CDR2 YDEGEE.

This clonotype was recorded at least ten times. Here the CDR3 DNA reads TGTGCCAGCAGCCAAGATCCCTGGGGGAACACTGAAGCTTTCTTT. This gives the protein CASSQDPWGNTEAFF. The chain carries TRBV4-2 and TRBJ1-1; no reliable D call. CDR1 and CDR2 from the germline V gene are LGHNA and YNFKEQ. The CDR3 has 15 residues. Trimming pared 0 bases from V and 1 base from J, leaving 9 bases between.

The chain employs TRBV5-1 and TRBJ2-7; no definite D call. Germline V gives CDR1 SGHRS, CDR2 YFSETQ. V gave up 0 bases and J gave up 3 bases, with 13 bases separating them. CDR3 length equals 15 residues. CDR3 loop: CASSLGAPPRYEQYF. Here the CDR3 DNA reads TGCGCCAGCAGCTTGGGGGCACCACCTCGCTACGAGCAGTACTTC.

In this sample, this clonotype is medium-sized. The rearrangement uses TRBV29-1 and TRBJ2-1, with D maybe TRBD1 (5 bases). The CDR3 contains 14 residues. The ends were cut back, 5 bases at V and 4 bases at J, with 15 bases in the middle. CDR1 and CDR2 from the germline V gene are SQVTM and ANQGSEA. The CDR3 DNA follows: TGCAGCGTTTCCCCGTGGGGCAGGTACAATGAGCAGTTCTTC. Encoded protein: CSVSPWGRYNEQFF.

This clonotype counts as medium-sized. The rearrangement links TRBV4-3 to TRBJ2-5; 7 nucleotides match TRBD2. CDR1 and CDR2 (germline): LGHNA, YSLEER. V lost 0 bases to trimming and J lost 5 bases; unmatched junction nucleotides: 3. The CDR3 runs to 14 residues. The CDR3 is CASSQDRGGETQYF. The CDR3 nucleotides are TGCGCCAGCAGCCAAGATCGGGGAGGGGAGACCCAGTACTTC.

This clonotype was counted only a few times. The chain combines TRBV6-5 with TRBJ1-2, with D possibly being TRBD1 (5 bases). Germline V CDR1 and CDR2: MNHEY, SVGAGI. The CDR3 runs to 14 residues. Trimming shortened V by 6 bases and J by 5 bases, and 16 bases separated the two germline ends. CDR3 in amino acids: CASSRDGLRYGYTF. DNA for the CDR3: TGTGCCAGCAGCCGGGACGGCCTTCGGTATGGCTACACCTTC.

This clonotype ranks as medium-sized. This chain joins TRBV30 and TRBJ2-3; no reliable D call. Germline CDR1 is GTSNPN and CDR2 is SVGIG (reference sequence). V was pared by 1 base and J by 6 bases, with 5 bases between. This CDR3 has 11 amino acids. The CDR3 reads CAWSATDTQYF. DNA for the CDR3: TGTGCCTGGAGTGCGACGGATACGCAGTATTTT.

This clonotype occurred many times. CDR3 in DNA: TGTGCCAGCAGTGACTCCGGGACAGGGAGCGATGAGCAGTTCTTC. Protein product: CASSDSGTGSDEQFF. V and J are TRBV2 and TRBJ2-1, with 9 bases lining up with TRBD1. The CDR3 runs 15 residues. Germline V CDR1 and CDR2: SNHLY, FYNNEI. Trimming took 3 bases from V and 8 from J; bases not matched to a gene: 8.

This clonotype was seen a few times. V usage is TRBV6-5 and J usage is TRBJ1-1; 9 bases map to TRBD1. Germline CDR1 MNHEY, CDR2 SVGAGI. Trimming removed 5 bases from V and 4 bases from J; junction bases left unmatched: 8. CDR3 size: 15 residues. CDR3 DNA: TGTGCCAGCAGTCCTCCGGGACAGGGTTCCACTGAAGCTTTCTTT. It codes for CASSPPGQGSTEAFF.

This clonotype rates as medium-sized. The rearrangement joins TRBV7-2 to TRBJ2-7; D call uncertain. The V and J ends lost 4 bases and 7 bases respectively, with 11 bases between them. CDR3 size: 12 residues. CDR1 is SGHTA and CDR2 is FQGNSA in the germline V gene. This CDR3 is CASSSISWEQYF. The DNA for the CDR3 is TGTGCCAGCAGCTCGATTTCTTGGGAGCAGTACTTC.